These 19 T cell receptor beta chains came from one sample sequenced in a study of OX40 agonist ivuxolimab in advanced cancers. TCRdb's table, derived via immunoSEQ multiplex PCR, lists solely in-frame clones and lacks some. The sample contains around 83,000 clones, approximately 88% of which appear only once. The input for sequencing was CD4+ or CD8+ T cells sorted from blood, taken in a trial of the OX40 agonist ivuxolimab. The receptor source for this set is an adult with an advanced solid tumor such as melanoma, head and neck, liver or kidney cancer.

The chain recombines TRBV4-1 with TRBJ1-2; the match to TRBD1 covers 9 bases. The CDR3 contains 16 residues. The ends lost 0 bases at V and 4 bases at J; junction bases unmatched: 6. Looked up from germline, CDR1 is MGHRA and CDR2 is YSYEKL. The CDR3 DNA is TGCGCCAGCAGCCAAGAGGACAGGGGCCGGACCTATGGCTACACCTTC. Amino acid sequence: CASSQEDRGRTYGYTF.

The chain links TRBV29-1 to TRBJ1-2, with D hard to call. Trimming cost V 4 bases and J 8 bases, with 14 bases left between them. CDR3 length equals 12 residues. CDR1 is SQVTM, CDR2 ANQGSEA, per germline. CDR3 sequence reads: CSVGTDSGGYTF. Written as DNA, the CDR3 is TGCAGCGTTGGTACAGACTCTGGGGGCTACACCTTC.

A few counts support this clone. This sequence joins TRBV9 and TRBJ2-5, with 12 bases identical to TRBD2. CDR3 size: 17 residues. After removal of 0 bases from V and 5 bases from J, the junction contained 8 bases not matched to a gene. Germline V gene lookup returns CDR1 SGDLS and CDR2 YYNGEE. The CDR3 DNA reads as TGTGCCAGCAGCGTAGCTCCGCTAGCGGGAGGGGGGGAGACCCAGTACTTC. Residues: CASSVAPLAGGGETQYF.

This chain uses TRBV5-1 with TRBJ2-3, with 8 bases aligning to TRBD2. Germline V gene data show CDR1 as SGHRS and CDR2 as YFSETQ. V shed 6 bases, J shed 5 bases, and the junction held 5 bases outside the gene matches. The CDR3 runs to 13 residues. The chain's CDR3 is CASTPSGLDTQYF. The CDR3, as DNA: TGCGCCAGCACTCCTAGCGGGTTAGATACGCAGTATTTT.

This chain links TRBV4-1 with TRBJ1-1; TRBD1 might be the D (5 bases). The CDR3 has 15 residues. The V and J ends lost 0 bases and 0 bases respectively, with 8 bases between them. The germline CDR1 and CDR2 sequences are MGHRA and YSYEKL. Here the CDR3 reads CASSQETAMNTEAFF. The CDR3 DNA reads TGCGCCAGCAGCCAAGAGACAGCCATGAACACTGAAGCTTTCTTT.

This clone was picked up one time. The V and J genes are TRBV30 and TRBJ2-7; D remains ambiguous. V lost 2 bases, J lost 0 bases, and 8 bases lay in between. There are 13 residues in the CDR3. The germline gives CDR1 GTSNPN, CDR2 SVGIG (reference sequence). In DNA form, the CDR3 reads TGTGCCTGGAGTATCGGCAACTCCTACGAGCAGTACTTC. Protein: CAWSIGNSYEQYF. Using reference TRBV30 and TRBJ2-7 for the parts outside the CDR3, the full variable domain is SQTIHQWPATLVQPVGSPLSLECTVEGTSNPNLYWYRQAAGRGLQLLFYSVGIGQISSEVPQNLSASRPQDRQFILSSKKLLLSDSGFYLCAWSIGNSYEQYFGPGTRLTVT.

This chain uses TRBV7-9 with TRBJ2-5, with TRBD2 identical over 8 bases. Unmatched junction bases numbered 6, after V lost 5 bases and J lost 1 base. The CDR3 has 15 residues. The germline V gene encodes CDR1 SEHNR and CDR2 FQNEAQ (reference sequence). As DNA, the CDR3 is TGTGCCAGCAGCGTAGGGGGACTAGTCCAAGAGACCCAGTACTTC. Its translation is CASSVGGLVQETQYF.

This rearrangement joins TRBV27 to TRBJ2-1; D is perhaps TRBD2 (5 bases). The germline V gene encodes CDR1 MNHEY and CDR2 SMNVEV (reference sequence). V was pared by 5 bases and J by 14 bases, with 28 bases between. This CDR3 spans 16 amino acids. CDR3: CASSTLALTRSEKKFF. CDR3 bases: TGTGCCAGCAGTACCCTGGCCCTTACTAGATCTGAGAAGAAGTTCTTC.

The V call is TRBV11-3, the J call TRBJ2-2, with D hard to call. V lost 2 bases and J 1 base, leaving 5 bases between the germline ends. The CDR3 consists of 14 residues. Germline V gene lookup returns CDR1 SGHNT and CDR2 YENEEA. The CDR3, as DNA: TGTGCCAGCAGCTTACAGGAGAACACCGGGGAGCTGTTTTTT. Translating gives CASSLQENTGELFF. Variable domain in full (rest from reference TRBV11-3 and TRBJ2-2): EAGVVQSPRYKIIEKKQPVAFWCNPISGHNTLYWYLQNLGQGPELLIRYENEEAVDDSQLPKDRFSAERLKGVDSTLKIQPAELGDSAVYLCASSLQENTGELFFGEGSRLTVL.

The chain combines TRBV5-5 with TRBJ2-2; D possibly matches TRBD1 or TRBD2 (5 bases each). The V gene lost 0 bases and the J gene lost 0 bases, with 9 bases spanning the gap. The CDR3 contains 16 residues. Looked up from germline, CDR1 is SGHKS and CDR2 is YYEKEE (reference sequence). This CDR3 is CASSLVGESNTGELFF. The DNA for the CDR3 is TGTGCCAGCAGCTTGGTAGGGGAGTCGAACACCGGGGAGCTGTTTTTT.

The V call is TRBV2, the J call TRBJ2-1; TRBD2 matches at 11 bases. The CDR3 is 15 amino acids. The germline V gene has CDR1 SNHLY and CDR2 FYNNEI. V lost 3 bases and J lost 7; bases outside the gene matches: 5. CDR3 DNA: TGTGCCAGCAGTGAGACAACTAGCGGGAGTAATGAGCAGTTCTTC. It codes for CASSETTSGSNEQFF.

The chain carries TRBV11-2 and TRBJ2-3; no reliable D call. Germline CDR1 SGHAT, CDR2 FQNNGV. V lost 3 bases and J lost 4, with 5 bases in between. CDR3 length: 12 amino acids. The chain's CDR3 is CASSFSADTQYF. CDR3 DNA: TGTGCCAGCAGCTTCTCCGCAGATACGCAGTATTTT.

This clone was picked up one time. The rearrangement links TRBV7-9 to TRBJ2-6; a possible D gene is TRBD2 (5 bases). The germline gives CDR1 SEHNR, CDR2 FQNEAQ (reference sequence). The ends were cut back, 5 bases at V and 7 bases at J, with 9 bases in the middle. The CDR3 runs to 13 residues. The CDR3 loop is CASSPGKANVLTF. The DNA for the CDR3 is TGTGCCAGCAGCCCCGGGAAAGCCAACGTCCTGACTTTC.

Here the CDR3 reads CASSIRIGNYGYTF. CDR3 in DNA: TGTGCCAGCAGCATCCGAATAGGGAACTATGGCTACACCTTC. The chain recombines TRBV21-1 with TRBJ1-2. TRBV21-1 is labeled a pseudogene. The CDR3 runs to 14 residues.

The genes are TRBV7-9 and TRBJ1-3; 7 bases line up with TRBD1. Germline lookup yields CDR1 SEHNR and CDR2 FQNEAQ (reference sequence). This CDR3 is built from 16 residues. V gave up 3 bases and J gave up 0 bases; unmatched junction bases: 5. The CDR3 spells CASSFGRGSSGNTIYF. The CDR3 DNA reads as TGTGCCAGCAGCTTCGGCAGGGGGTCCTCTGGAAACACCATATATTTT.

The V and J genes are TRBV4-2 and TRBJ1-5; D is perhaps TRBD1 (5 bases). The CDR3 loop spans 17 amino acids. CDR1 and CDR2 (germline): LGHNA, YNFKEQ. Trimming shortened V by 2 bases and J by 0 bases, and 14 bases separated the two germline ends. In DNA, the CDR3 is TGTGCCAGCAGCCAATACTTGACAGCCGATAGCAATCAGCCCCAGCATTTT. Its protein product is CASSQYLTADSNQPQHF.

The V gene is TRBV4-2, the J gene TRBJ1-1, with 10 bases lining up with TRBD1. Unmatched junction bases numbered 0, after V lost 4 bases and J lost 1 base. The CDR3 consists of 14 residues. Germline-derived CDR1 and CDR2 are LGHNA and YNFKEQ. CDR3 in amino acids: CASSRDRGNTEAFF. The CDR3 DNA reads TGTGCCAGCAGCCGGGACAGGGGGAACACTGAAGCTTTCTTT.

The J gene is TRBJ2-3, the V gene TRBV18; the D gene is possibly TRBD1 (5 bases). V lost 1 base to trimming and J lost 3 bases, with 5 bases between them. Germline CDR1 and CDR2: KGHSH and LQKENI. CDR3 size: 13 residues. The CDR3 DNA is TGTGCCAGCTCACCACAGGGGACAGATACGCAGTATTTT. This codes for CASSPQGTDTQYF.

The genes are TRBV7-2 and TRBJ2-5; 9 bases map to TRBD2. This CDR3 is built from 17 residues. From germline, CDR1 is SGHTA and CDR2 FQGNSA. The ends lost 7 bases at V and 1 base at J; junction bases unmatched: 13. This CDR3 reads CASIARSSGTTQETQYF. The DNA of the CDR3 is TGTGCCAGCATCGCTAGGTCTAGCGGGACTACCCAAGAGACCCAGTACTTC.